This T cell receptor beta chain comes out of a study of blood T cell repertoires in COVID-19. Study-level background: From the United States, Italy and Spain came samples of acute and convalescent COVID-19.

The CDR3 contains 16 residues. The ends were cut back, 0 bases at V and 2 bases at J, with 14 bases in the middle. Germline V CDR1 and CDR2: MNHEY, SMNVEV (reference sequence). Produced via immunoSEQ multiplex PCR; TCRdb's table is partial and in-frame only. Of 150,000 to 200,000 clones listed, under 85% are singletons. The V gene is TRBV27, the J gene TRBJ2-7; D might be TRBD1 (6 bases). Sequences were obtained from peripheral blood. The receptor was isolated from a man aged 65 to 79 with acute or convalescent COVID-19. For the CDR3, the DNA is TGTGCCAGCAGTTTATCGCAGGGGCCCATTACCTACGAGCAGTACTTC. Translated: CASSLSQGPITYEQYF.